The table lists the clone carrying this T cell receptor beta chain with a few counts. Its antigen is unidentified. Patients chosen for sequencing had CD8+CD57+ cells that had expanded, as shown by flow cytometry. There was no therapy given to any patient before the blood sampling took place. The data derive from a study of CD8+CD57+ T cells in acquired aplastic anemia. Study summary: The study obtained an average of around 2.9 ug of DNA from sorted CD4+ and CD8+ cells. Regarding the study as a whole: CD8+ Simpson's diversity in patients was not significantly different from that in controls.

This CDR3 comprises 15 residues. The germline V gene has CDR1 SGHAT and CDR2 FQNNGV. The ends lost 5 bases at V and 4 bases at J; junction bases unmatched: 10. The TCR beta profiling, which covered VDJ combination and CDR3 sequence, was carried out using genomic DNA as the template. TCRdb re-called the reads through MiXCR, storing one row per CDR3 protein. The data hold around 430,000 distinct CDR3 sequences, with around 30% observed a single time. The chain employs TRBV11-2 and TRBJ2-7; TRBD2 aligns across 8 bases. The clonotype originates from a human donor with aplastic anemia. The specimen was sorted CD4+, CD8+, or CD8+CD57+ T cells (not recorded which) from PBMCs. The CDR3 region is CASSPRRLAGYEQYF. The CDR3, as DNA: TGTGCCAGCAGCCCTCGGCGGCTAGCGGGTTACGAGCAGTACTTC.